A single sample gave rise to the 11 T cell receptor beta chains below, sequenced in a study of T cell responses to AZD1222 COVID-19 vaccine. Libraries were prepared by immunoSEQ multiplex PCR; TCRdb keeps only in-frame clonotypes and omits some of them. The profile covers approximately 110,000 clones, with under 85% appearing a single time and around 6.2% taken by the ten largest. Sequences were derived from peripheral blood, sampled on day 0 of AZD1222 vaccination. The origin of the receptors is an adult in good health.

The V call is TRBV5-4, the J call TRBJ2-3; D is possibly TRBD1 (5 bases). This CDR3 region has 16 residues. Germline V gene lookup returns CDR1 SGHNT and CDR2 YYREEE (reference sequence). Trimming removed 3 bases at V and 4 bases at J, with 18 bases between. Here the CDR3 reads CASSSGHPIGADTQYF. The DNA for the CDR3 is TGTGCCAGCAGCTCTGGACACCCCATAGGGGCAGATACGCAGTATTTT.

The chain recombines TRBV19 with TRBJ2-4, with TRBD2 as a possible D gene (7 bases). CDR3 length: 14 residues. Germline V CDR1 and CDR2: LNHDA, SQIVND (reference sequence). V was shortened by 10 bases and J by 9 bases, with 22 bases between the two germline ends. The CDR3 is CATGGQRDNSIQYF. In nucleotides, the CDR3 is TGTGCCACTGGGGGGCAGCGGGACAATAGCATTCAGTACTTC.

This chain connects TRBV4-2 to TRBJ2-1; no definite D call. Germline CDR1 and CDR2: LGHNA and YNFKEQ. This CDR3 has 15 residues. Trimming took 3 bases from V and 6 from J, leaving 15 bases between them. The CDR3 DNA reads as TGTGCCAGCAGCCAGGCCTCCTTTGACGTCAATGAGCAGTTCTTC. Its protein is CASSQASFDVNEQFF.

The rearrangement joins TRBV11-2 to TRBJ2-5; D possibly corresponds to TRBD2 (5 bases). CDR3 size: 14 residues. Trimming stripped 1 base from V and 2 bases from J, with 8 bases between. CDR1 is SGHAT and CDR2 is FQNNGV in the germline V gene. The CDR3 nucleotides are TGTGCCAGCAGCTTAGGGACTCCACAAGAGACCCAGTACTTC. It codes for CASSLGTPQETQYF.

The chain employs TRBV7-6 and TRBJ1-2; D uncertain. CDR3 size: 14 residues. The V end was cut by 1 base, the J end by 5 bases, with 11 bases between. Germline CDR1 SGHVS, CDR2 FNYEAQ. CDR3 sequence: CASSLGRRWYGYTF. For the CDR3, the DNA is TGTGCCAGCAGCTTAGGGAGGAGATGGTATGGCTACACCTTC.

This clone was picked up one time. This rearrangement joins TRBV3-1 (or the pseudogene TRBV3-2) to TRBJ1-1; D remains ambiguous. This CDR3 has 12 residues. Germline V gives CDR1 LGHDT, CDR2 YNNKEL (reference sequence). V was clipped by 6 bases and J by 4 bases, with 9 bases between them. The chain's CDR3 is CASSRGVTEAFF. CDR3 sequence (DNA): TGTGCCAGCAGTCGTGGAGTCACTGAAGCTTTCTTT.

The chain combines TRBV5-6 with TRBJ1-2, with D possibly TRBD1 on 5 matching bases. V was trimmed by 2 bases and J by 8 bases, leaving 19 bases between them. The germline V gene has CDR1 SGHDT and CDR2 YYEEEE. This CDR3 comprises 15 residues. CDR3 amino acids: CASSFRRGTGEGYTF. CDR3 nucleotides: TGTGCCAGCAGCTTTCGCCGCGGGACGGGAGAGGGCTACACCTTC.

This chain connects TRBV28 to TRBJ2-7; D is possibly TRBD1 (6 bases). The CDR3 length is 15 residues. V lost 8 bases and J lost 2, with 19 bases in between. CDR1 is MDHEN, CDR2 SYDVKM, per germline. For the CDR3, the DNA is TGTGCCAGCGCATCAGGGGTGCCGGGTGCCTACGAGCAGTACTTC. Amino acids: CASASGVPGAYEQYF.

The chain employs TRBV24-1 and TRBJ1-2, with TRBD1 matching over 7 bases. CDR3 length: 14 residues. Germline CDR1 is KGHDR and CDR2 is SFDVKD. Trimming removed 2 bases from V and 7 bases from J; junction bases left unmatched: 6. CDR3 DNA: TGTGCCACCAGTGATTCGACAGGGTGGGGTGGCTACACCTTC. It codes for CATSDSTGWGGYTF.

V usage is TRBV7-2 and J usage is TRBJ2-7; 10 bases fit TRBD2. With V trimmed by 5 bases and J by 4 bases, 11 bases remained unmatched. CDR3 size: 16 residues. Germline V gives CDR1 SGHTA, CDR2 FQGNSA. CDR3 residues: CASSPRVAGGKYEQYF. The CDR3, as DNA: TGTGCCAGCAGCCCCCGGGTAGCGGGGGGTAAATACGAGCAGTACTTC.

The V call is TRBV5-1, the J call TRBJ2-5; D is undetermined. CDR1 is SGHRS and CDR2 is YFSETQ in the germline V gene. The CDR3 loop spans 14 amino acids. V lost 4 bases and J lost 4, with 14 bases in between. The CDR3 is CASSPSIRGETQYF. As DNA, the CDR3 is TGCGCCAGCAGCCCCTCAATACGTGGAGAGACCCAGTACTTC. Filled out from reference TRBV5-1 and TRBJ2-5, the complete variable domain reads KAGVTQTPRYLIKTRGQQVTLSCSPISGHRSVSWYQQTPGQGLQFLFEYFSETQRNKGNFPGRFSGRQFSNSRSEMNVSTLELGDSALYLCASSPSIRGETQYFGPGTRLLVL.